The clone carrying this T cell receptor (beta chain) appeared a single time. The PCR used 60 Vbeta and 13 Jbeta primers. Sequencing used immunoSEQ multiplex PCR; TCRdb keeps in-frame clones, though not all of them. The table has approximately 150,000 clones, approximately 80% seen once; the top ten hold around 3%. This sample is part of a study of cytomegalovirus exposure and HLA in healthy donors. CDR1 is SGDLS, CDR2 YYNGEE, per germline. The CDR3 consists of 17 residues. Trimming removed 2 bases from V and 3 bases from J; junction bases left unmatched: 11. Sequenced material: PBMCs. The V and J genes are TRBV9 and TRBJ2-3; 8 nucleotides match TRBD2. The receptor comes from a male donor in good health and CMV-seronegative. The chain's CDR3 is CASSVLGGVSGTDTQYF. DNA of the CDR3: TGTGCCAGCAGCGTCCTCGGGGGGGTGAGCGGAACAGATACGCAGTATTTT.